The 13 T cell receptor beta chains in this list originate from one sample, sequenced in a study of beta chain features in type 1 diabetes. Expressed TCRB transcripts were sequenced because the entire RNA isolate underwent reverse transcription. Sequencing was performed with immunoSEQ multiplex PCR; in TCRdb, only in-frame clones are kept and a portion is missing. The sample contains about 150,000 clones, around 10% of which appear only once. The sequenced sample was central memory CD4+ T cells from blood. Source of these receptors: a man aged 18 to 30 in good health.

The chain couples TRBV5-1 to TRBJ2-1, with D unclear. V lost 5 bases and J lost 5, with 5 bases in between. Germline CDR1 SGHRS, CDR2 YFSETQ. The CDR3 contains 11 residues. The CDR3 protein is CASSVHNEQFF. The DNA of the CDR3 is TGCGCCAGCAGTGTTCACAATGAGCAGTTCTTC. Full variable domain (missing parts from reference TRBV5-1 and TRBJ2-1): KAGVTQTPRYLIKTRGQQVTLSCSPISGHRSVSWYQQTPGQGLQFLFEYFSETQRNKGNFPGRFSGRQFSNSRSEMNVSTLELGDSALYLCASSVHNEQFFGPGTRLTVL.

Only a few counts were recorded for this clone. This rearrangement joins TRBV25-1 to TRBJ2-7; D remains ambiguous. Germline CDR1 is MGHDK and CDR2 is SYGVNS. This CDR3 is built from 12 residues. Trimming took 8 bases from V and 5 from J, leaving 13 bases between them. CDR3 in DNA: TGTGCCAGCGCCGTCTCCCCCCACGAGCAGTACTTC. This translates into CASAVSPHEQYF.

This clone was counted only a few times. V gene TRBV10-2 combines with J gene TRBJ2-5, with TRBD2 identical over 7 bases. Per germline, CDR1 WSHSY and CDR2 SAAADI. The CDR3 loop spans 16 amino acids. Unmatched junction bases numbered 14, after V lost 9 bases and J lost 1 base. The CDR3 is CASNQRDQRPQETQYF. CDR3 sequence (DNA): TGCGCCAGTAACCAGCGGGATCAAAGACCCCAAGAGACCCAGTACTTC.

The chain is built from TRBV6-1 and TRBJ2-1; 10 bases line up with TRBD2. Germline V gives CDR1 MNHNS, CDR2 SASEGT. The CDR3 consists of 14 residues. The junction had 8 bases not matched to a gene; V was cut back by 4 bases and J by 11 bases. The CDR3: CASSASGLAVKQFF. In nucleotides, the CDR3 is TGTGCCAGCAGTGCGTCCGGACTAGCGGTAAAGCAGTTCTTC.

The genes are TRBV7-2 and TRBJ2-5; D may correspond to TRBD1 or TRBD2 (5 bases each). This CDR3 contains 12 residues. Germline values: CDR1 SGHTA, CDR2 FQGNSA. V dropped 5 bases and J dropped 14 bases, with 18 bases sitting between them. For the CDR3, the DNA is TGTGCCAGCAGCCACCTCCGGGACCTTCTCTACTTC. The encoded protein is CASSHLRDLLYF.

The chain links TRBV4-3 to TRBJ1-2; a possible D gene is TRBD1 (6 bases). The CDR3 length is 14 residues. Between the trimmed V and J ends, which lost 4 bases and 2 bases, there was a span of 11 bases. Germline CDR1 and CDR2: LGHNA and YSLEER. The CDR3 nucleotides are TGCGCCAGCAGCCGTAGGGGGACGAACTATGGCTACACCTTC. It is translated as CASSRRGTNYGYTF.

A few counts support this clone. The V and J genes are TRBV30 and TRBJ1-1, with unresolved D. CDR1 and CDR2 (germline): GTSNPN, SVGIG (reference sequence). The CDR3 has 13 residues. V shed 2 bases and J shed 1 base, with 8 bases lying between them. CDR3 sequence (DNA): TGTGCCTGGAGTTTAGAGACGAACACTGAAGCTTTCTTT. This codes for CAWSLETNTEAFF. The complete variable domain, with remaining parts taken from reference TRBV30 and TRBJ1-1, reads SQTIHQWPATLVQPVGSPLSLECTVEGTSNPNLYWYRQAAGRGLQLLFYSVGIGQISSEVPQNLSASRPQDRQFILSSKKLLLSDSGFYLCAWSLETNTEAFFGQGTRLTVV.

V usage is TRBV10-2 and J usage is TRBJ2-1; 10 positions match TRBD2. This CDR3 comprises 17 residues. Germline-derived CDR1 and CDR2 are WSHSY and SAAADI. The ends lost 8 bases at V and 6 bases at J; junction bases unmatched: 16. The CDR3 DNA reads as TGCGCCAGCGGGGCCCACGGCGAGCGGGAGGGCCGCAATGAGCAGTTCTTC. Translated: CASGAHGEREGRNEQFF.

The rearrangement links TRBV6-5 to TRBJ2-7; TRBD1 matches at 9 bases. V shed 2 bases, J shed 3 bases, and the junction held 5 bases outside the gene matches. This CDR3 spans 15 amino acids. Looked up from germline, CDR1 is MNHEY and CDR2 is SVGAGI. CDR3 region: CASSYDTTGGYEQYF. Here the CDR3 DNA reads TGTGCCAGCAGTTACGATACGACAGGGGGCTACGAGCAGTACTTC.

This clone has only a few counts. The chain combines TRBV29-1 with TRBJ2-7; TRBD2 matches at 7 bases. Germline-derived CDR1 and CDR2 are SQVTM and ANQGSEA. The ends lost 3 bases at V and 0 bases at J; junction bases unmatched: 5. The CDR3 is 14 amino acids. The CDR3 loop reads CSVDPSGSSYEQYF. The CDR3 nucleotides are TGCAGCGTTGACCCTAGCGGAAGCTCCTACGAGCAGTACTTC.

This clone occurred many times. The genes are TRBV10-3 and TRBJ2-1; 8 bases are a match to TRBD1. Germline V gene sequence: CDR1 ENHRY, CDR2 SYGVKD. The CDR3 is 14 amino acids. With V trimmed by 10 bases and J by 8 bases, 13 bases remained unmatched. The CDR3 loop reads CATEVGQGADEQFF. Written as DNA, the CDR3 is TGTGCCACCGAGGTAGGCCAGGGGGCCGATGAGCAGTTCTTC.

With regard to this clone: One end of the junction does not line up with germline, which may come from a read error. The chain combines TRBV13 with TRBJ2-6; TRBD1 is a possible D gene (6 bases). Germline V gene data show CDR1 as PRHDT and CDR2 as FYEKMQ (reference sequence). The CDR3 has 16 amino acids. The CDR3 protein is CASSLGGHSGANVLTF. CDR3 nucleotides: TGTGCCAGCAGCCTAGGGGGTCACTCTGGGGCCAACGTCCTGACTTTC.

The CDR3 spells CASSYAGASQPQHF. Here the CDR3 DNA reads TGTGCCAGCAGTTACGCAGGGGCGAGTCAGCCCCAGCATTTT. This chain joins TRBV6-5 and TRBJ1-5; possible D gene TRBD1, 6 bases. Trimming removed 2 bases at V and 6 bases at J, with 11 bases between. CDR1 MNHEY and CDR2 SVGAGI come from the germline V gene. CDR3 length: 14 amino acids.